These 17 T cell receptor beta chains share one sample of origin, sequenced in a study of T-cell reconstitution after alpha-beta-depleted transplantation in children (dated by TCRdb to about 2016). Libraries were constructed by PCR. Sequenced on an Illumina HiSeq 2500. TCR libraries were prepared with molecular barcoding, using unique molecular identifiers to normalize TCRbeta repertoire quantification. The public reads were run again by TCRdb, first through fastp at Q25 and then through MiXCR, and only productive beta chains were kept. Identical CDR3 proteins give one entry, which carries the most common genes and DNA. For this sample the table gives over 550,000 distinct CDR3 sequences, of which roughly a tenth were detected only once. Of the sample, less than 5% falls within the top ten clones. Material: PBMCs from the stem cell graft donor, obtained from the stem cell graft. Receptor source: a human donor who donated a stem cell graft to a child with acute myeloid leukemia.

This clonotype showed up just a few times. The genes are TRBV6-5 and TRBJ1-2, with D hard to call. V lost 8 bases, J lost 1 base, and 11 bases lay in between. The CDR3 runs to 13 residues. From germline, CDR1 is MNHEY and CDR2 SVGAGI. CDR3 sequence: CASGRVVNYGYTF. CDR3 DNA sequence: TGTGCCAGCGGCCGTGTTGTTAACTATGGCTACACCTTC.

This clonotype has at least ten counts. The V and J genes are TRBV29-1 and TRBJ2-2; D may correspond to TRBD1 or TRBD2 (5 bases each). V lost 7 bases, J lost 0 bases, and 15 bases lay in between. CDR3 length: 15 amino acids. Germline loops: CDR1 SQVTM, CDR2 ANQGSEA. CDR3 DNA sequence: TGCAGCGCCCGAACTGGGACCGCGAACACCGGGGAGCTGTTTTTT. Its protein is CSARTGTANTGELFF.

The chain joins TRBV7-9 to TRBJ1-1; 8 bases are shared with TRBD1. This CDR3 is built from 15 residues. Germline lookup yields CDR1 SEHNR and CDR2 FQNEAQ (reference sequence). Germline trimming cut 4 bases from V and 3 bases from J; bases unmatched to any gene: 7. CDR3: CASSSGQGGDTEAFF. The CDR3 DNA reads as TGTGCCAGCAGCTCCGGACAGGGTGGGGACACTGAAGCTTTCTTT.

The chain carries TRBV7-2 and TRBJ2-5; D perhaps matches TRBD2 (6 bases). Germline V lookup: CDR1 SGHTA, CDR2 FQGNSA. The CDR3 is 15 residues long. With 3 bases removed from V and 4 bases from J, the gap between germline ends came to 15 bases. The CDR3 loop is CASSFDSGRRETQYF. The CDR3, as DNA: TGTGCCAGCAGCTTCGACTCGGGGAGGCGAGAGACCCAGTACTTC.

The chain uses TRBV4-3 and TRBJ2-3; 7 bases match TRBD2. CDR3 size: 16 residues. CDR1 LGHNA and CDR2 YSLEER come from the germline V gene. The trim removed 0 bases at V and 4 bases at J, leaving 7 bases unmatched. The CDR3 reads CASSQDRREMSDTQYF. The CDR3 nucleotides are TGCGCCAGCAGCCAAGATCGGCGGGAGATGTCAGATACGCAGTATTTT.

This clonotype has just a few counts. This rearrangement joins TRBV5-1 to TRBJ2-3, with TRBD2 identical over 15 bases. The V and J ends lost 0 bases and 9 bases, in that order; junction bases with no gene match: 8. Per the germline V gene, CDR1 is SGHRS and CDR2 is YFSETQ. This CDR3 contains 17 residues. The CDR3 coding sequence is TGCGCCAGCAGCTTGGACCCATCGGGGACTAGCGGGAGGACGCAGTATTTT. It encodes CASSLDPSGTSGRTQYF.

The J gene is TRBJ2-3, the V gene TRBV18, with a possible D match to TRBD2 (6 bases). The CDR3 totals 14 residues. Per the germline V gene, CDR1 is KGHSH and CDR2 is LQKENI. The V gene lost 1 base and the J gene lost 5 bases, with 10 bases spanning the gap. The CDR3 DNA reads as TGTGCCAGCTCACCACAGTGGGGAGGAGATACGCAGTATTTT. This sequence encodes CASSPQWGGDTQYF.

Written as DNA, the CDR3 is TGTGCCAGCAGCCCTAGGGTAACTGGCTACACCTTC. This gives the protein CASSPRVTGYTF. The chain employs TRBV7-8 and TRBJ1-2, with unresolved D. The CDR3 sequence is 12 residues long. V was trimmed by 5 bases and J by 7 bases, leaving 11 bases between them. Germline-derived CDR1 and CDR2 are SGHVS and FQNEAQ.

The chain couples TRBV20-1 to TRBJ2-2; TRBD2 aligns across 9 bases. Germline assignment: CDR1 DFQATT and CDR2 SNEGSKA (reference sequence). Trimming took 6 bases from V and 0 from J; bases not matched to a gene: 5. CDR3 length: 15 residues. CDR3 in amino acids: CSARTSEANTGELFF. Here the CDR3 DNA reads TGCAGTGCCAGGACTAGCGAGGCGAACACCGGGGAGCTGTTTTTT.

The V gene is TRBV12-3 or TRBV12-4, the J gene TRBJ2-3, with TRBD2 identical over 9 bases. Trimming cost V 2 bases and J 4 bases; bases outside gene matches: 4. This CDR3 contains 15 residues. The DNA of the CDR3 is TGTGCCAGCAGTTTATTTAGCGGGAGAGCAGATACGCAGTATTTT. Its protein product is CASSLFSGRADTQYF.

The chain's CDR3 is CASSLDHLGEQYF. DNA of the CDR3: TGTGCCAGCAGCTTAGATCATTTAGGCGAGCAGTACTTC. This chain connects TRBV11-2 to TRBJ2-7; no clear D gene. The CDR3 runs to 13 residues. V lost 0 bases, J lost 6 bases, and 9 bases lay in between. Germline CDR1 SGHAT, CDR2 FQNNGV.

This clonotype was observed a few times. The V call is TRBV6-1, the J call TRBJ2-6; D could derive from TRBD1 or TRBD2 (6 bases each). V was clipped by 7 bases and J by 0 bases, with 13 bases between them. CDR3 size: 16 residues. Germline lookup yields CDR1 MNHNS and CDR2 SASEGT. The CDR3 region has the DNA TGTGCCAGCACGGCCAGGGGAGGCTCTGGGGCCAACGTCCTGACTTTC. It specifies CASTARGGSGANVLTF.

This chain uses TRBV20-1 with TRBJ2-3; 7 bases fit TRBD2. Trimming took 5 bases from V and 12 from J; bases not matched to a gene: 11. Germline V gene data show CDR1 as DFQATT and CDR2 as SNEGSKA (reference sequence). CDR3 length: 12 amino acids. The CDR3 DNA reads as TGCAGTGCTGTGGGCGGGAGCGGGCTTCAGTATTTT. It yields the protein CSAVGGSGLQYF.

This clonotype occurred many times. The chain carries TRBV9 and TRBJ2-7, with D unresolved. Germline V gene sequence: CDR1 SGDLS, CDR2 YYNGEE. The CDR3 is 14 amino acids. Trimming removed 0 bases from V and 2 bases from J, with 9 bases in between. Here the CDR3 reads CASSVGTPPYEQYF. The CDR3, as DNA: TGTGCCAGCAGCGTAGGGACCCCCCCCTACGAGCAGTACTTC.

In DNA form, the CDR3 reads TGTGCCAATTCAGATCCCAGTTCCACAGATACGCAGTATTTT. It is translated as CANSDPSSTDTQYF. The V and J genes are TRBV12-3 or TRBV12-4 and TRBJ2-3; D uncertain. The CDR3 is made up of 14 amino acids. Trimming took 10 bases from V and 2 from J, leaving 16 bases between them.

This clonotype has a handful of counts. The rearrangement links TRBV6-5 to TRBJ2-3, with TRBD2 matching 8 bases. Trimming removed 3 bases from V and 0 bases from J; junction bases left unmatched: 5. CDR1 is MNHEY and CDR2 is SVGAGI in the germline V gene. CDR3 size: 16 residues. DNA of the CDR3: TGTGCCAGCAGTTATACTAGCGGCCTTAGCACAGATACGCAGTATTTT. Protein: CASSYTSGLSTDTQYF.

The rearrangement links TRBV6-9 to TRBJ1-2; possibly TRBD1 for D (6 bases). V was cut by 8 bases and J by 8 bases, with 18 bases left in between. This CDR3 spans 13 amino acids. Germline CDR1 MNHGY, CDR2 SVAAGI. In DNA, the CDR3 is TGTGCCAGCTGGGGCCGGGGCCAGGGGGGCTACACCTTC. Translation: CASWGRGQGGYTF.